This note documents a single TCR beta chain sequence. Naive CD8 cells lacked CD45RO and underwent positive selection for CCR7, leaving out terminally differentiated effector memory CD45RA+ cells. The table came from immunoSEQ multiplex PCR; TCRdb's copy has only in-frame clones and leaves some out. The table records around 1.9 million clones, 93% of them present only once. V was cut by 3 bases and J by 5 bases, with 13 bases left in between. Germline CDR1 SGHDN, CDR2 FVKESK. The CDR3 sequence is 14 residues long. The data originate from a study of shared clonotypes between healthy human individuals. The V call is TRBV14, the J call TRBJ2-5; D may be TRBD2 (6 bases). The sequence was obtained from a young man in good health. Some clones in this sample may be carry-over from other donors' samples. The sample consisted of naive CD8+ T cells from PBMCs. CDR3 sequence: CASSHGRDVETQYF. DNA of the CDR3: TGTGCCAGCAGCCACGGGCGGGACGTGGAGACCCAGTACTTC.